This T cell receptor (beta chain) was obtained from a study of cytomegalovirus exposure and HLA in healthy donors. Worth noting for this clone: Its cognate antigen is unknown.

Findings and limits, study-wide: Further analysis, carried out later, found HLA-associated TCR beta chains more clonally expanded than equally common other chains. Reports state that TCR beta sequences accurately predicted most subjects' HLA-A and HLA-B alleles.

The PCR used 60 Vbeta and 13 Jbeta primers. TCRdb's table, derived via immunoSEQ multiplex PCR, lists solely in-frame clones and lacks some. The sample lists about 130,000 clones; about 72% were seen once. This CDR3 has 17 residues. J was trimmed by 0 bases and V by 3 bases; bases with no gene match: 8. Germline V CDR1 and CDR2: SEHNR, FQNEAQ (reference sequence). The rearrangement joins TRBV7-9 to TRBJ2-1; 7 bases are shared with TRBD1. What was sequenced was PBMCs. The sequence was obtained from a man aged 30 to 45 in good health and CMV-seropositive. CDR3 nucleotides: TGTGCCAGCAGCTTCCGGGACAGATTAAGCTCCTACAATGAGCAGTTCTTC. Translation: CASSFRDRLSSYNEQFF.